This T cell receptor beta chain was retrieved from a study of cytomegalovirus exposure and HLA in healthy donors. General study results and limits: A later analysis linked a missense variant in DCLRE1C to the trimming of TCR beta V and J genes. The listing of roughly 160 TCR beta chains classed them as cytomegalovirus-associated.

About this clone itself: The antigen remains unidentified.

Germline V gene sequence: CDR1 LNHDA, CDR2 SQIVND (reference sequence). The CDR3 spans 15 residues. V was clipped by 7 bases and J by 5 bases; unmatched bases: 10. With 60 Vbeta and 13 Jbeta primers, the PCR was carried out. Only in-frame clones appear in the TCRdb table, and some are missing; sequencing was by immunoSEQ multiplex PCR. The sample has 40,000 or so clones, about nine tenths seen once; the top ten hold 6.5% to 9.5%. This chain uses TRBV19 with TRBJ2-7; TRBD2 aligns across 11 bases. Sequenced material: PBMCs. The receptor was derived from a woman aged 40 to 50 in good health and CMV-seropositive. CDR3 residues: CASTPQLAGGHEQYF. DNA of the CDR3: TGTGCCAGTACCCCTCAGCTAGCGGGAGGCCACGAGCAGTACTTC.